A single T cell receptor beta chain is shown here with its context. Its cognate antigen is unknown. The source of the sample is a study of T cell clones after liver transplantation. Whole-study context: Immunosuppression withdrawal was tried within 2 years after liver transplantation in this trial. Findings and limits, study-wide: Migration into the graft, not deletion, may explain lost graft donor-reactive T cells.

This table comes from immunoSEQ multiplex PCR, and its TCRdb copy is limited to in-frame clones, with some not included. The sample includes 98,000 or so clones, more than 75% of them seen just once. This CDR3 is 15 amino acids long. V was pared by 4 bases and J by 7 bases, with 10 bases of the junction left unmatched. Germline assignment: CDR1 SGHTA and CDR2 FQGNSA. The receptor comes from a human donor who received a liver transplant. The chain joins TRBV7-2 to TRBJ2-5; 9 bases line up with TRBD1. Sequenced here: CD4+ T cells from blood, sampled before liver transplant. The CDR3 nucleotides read TGTGCCAGCAGCTCTTACAGGGGGCAAAGTGGGACCCAGTACTTC. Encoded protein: CASSSYRGQSGTQYF.